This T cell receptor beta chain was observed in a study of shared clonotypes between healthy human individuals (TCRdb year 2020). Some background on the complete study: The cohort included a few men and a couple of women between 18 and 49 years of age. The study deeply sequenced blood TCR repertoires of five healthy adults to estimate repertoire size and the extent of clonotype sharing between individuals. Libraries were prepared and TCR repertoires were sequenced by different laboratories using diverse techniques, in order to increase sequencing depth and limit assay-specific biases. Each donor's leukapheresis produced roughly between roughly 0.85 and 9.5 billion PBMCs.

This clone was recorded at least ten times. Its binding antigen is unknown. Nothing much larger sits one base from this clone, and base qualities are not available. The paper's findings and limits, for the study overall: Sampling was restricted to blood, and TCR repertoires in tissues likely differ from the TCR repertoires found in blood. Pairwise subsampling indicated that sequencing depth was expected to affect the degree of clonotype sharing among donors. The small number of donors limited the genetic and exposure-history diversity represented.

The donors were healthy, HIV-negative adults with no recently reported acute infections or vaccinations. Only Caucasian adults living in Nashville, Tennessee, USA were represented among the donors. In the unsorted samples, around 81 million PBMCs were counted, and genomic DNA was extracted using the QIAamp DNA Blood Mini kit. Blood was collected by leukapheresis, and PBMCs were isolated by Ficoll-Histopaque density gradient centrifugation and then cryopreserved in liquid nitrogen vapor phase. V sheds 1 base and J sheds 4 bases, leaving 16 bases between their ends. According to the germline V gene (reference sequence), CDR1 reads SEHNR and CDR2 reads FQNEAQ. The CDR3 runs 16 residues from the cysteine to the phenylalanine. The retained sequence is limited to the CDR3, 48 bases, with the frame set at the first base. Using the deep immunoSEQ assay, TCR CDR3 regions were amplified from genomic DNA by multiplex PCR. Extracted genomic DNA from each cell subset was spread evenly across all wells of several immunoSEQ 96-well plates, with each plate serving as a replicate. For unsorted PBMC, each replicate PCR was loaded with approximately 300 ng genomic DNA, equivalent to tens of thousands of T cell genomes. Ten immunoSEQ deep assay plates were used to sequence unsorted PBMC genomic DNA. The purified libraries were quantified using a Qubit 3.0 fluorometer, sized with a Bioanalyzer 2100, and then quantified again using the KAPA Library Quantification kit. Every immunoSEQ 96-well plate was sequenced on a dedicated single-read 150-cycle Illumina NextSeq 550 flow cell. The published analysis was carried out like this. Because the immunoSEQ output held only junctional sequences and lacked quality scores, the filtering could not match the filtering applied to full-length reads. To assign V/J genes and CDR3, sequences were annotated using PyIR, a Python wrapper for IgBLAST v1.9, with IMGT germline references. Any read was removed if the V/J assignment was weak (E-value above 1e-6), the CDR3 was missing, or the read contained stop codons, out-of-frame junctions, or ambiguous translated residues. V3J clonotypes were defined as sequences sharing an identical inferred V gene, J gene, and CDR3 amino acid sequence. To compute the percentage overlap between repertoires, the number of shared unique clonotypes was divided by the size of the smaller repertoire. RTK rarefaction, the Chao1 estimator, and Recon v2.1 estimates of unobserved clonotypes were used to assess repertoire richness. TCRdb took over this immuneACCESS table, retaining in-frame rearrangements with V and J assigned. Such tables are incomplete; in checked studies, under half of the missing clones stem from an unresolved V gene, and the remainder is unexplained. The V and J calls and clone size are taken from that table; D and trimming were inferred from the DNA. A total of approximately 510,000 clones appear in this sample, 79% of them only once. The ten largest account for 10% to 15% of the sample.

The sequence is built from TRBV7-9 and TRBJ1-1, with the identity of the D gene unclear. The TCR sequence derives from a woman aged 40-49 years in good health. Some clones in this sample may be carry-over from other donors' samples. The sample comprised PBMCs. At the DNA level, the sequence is TGTGCCAGCAGCTTAGGAGCTGGGGTGGGGAGCACTGAAGCTTTCTTT. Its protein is CASSLGAGVGSTEAFF.